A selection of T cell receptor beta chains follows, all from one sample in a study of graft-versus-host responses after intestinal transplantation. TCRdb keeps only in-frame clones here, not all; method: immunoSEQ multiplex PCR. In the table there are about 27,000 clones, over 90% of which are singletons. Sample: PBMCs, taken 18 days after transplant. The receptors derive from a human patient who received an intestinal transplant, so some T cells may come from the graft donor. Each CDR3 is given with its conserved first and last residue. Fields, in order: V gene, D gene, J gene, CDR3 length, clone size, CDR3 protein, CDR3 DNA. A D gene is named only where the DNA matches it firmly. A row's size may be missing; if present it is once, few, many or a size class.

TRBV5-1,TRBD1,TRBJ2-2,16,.,CASSIRTGGIAGELFF,TGCGCCAGCAGCATCCGGACAGGGGGCATCGCCGGGGAGCTGTTTTTT
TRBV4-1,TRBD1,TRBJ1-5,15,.,CASSQERGTAQPQHF,TGCGCCAGCAGCCAAGAACGGGGGACAGCCCAGCCCCAGCATTTT
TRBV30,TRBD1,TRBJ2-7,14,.,CAWSVPGQGAKQYF,TGTGCCTGGAGTGTCCCGGGACAGGGGGCAAAGCAGTACTTC
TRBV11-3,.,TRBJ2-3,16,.,CASSLDARGGTDTQYF,TGTGCCAGCAGCTTAGATGCGAGGGGAGGCACAGATACGCAGTATTTT
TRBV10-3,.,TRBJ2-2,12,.,CAIRQNTGELFF,TGTGCCATCAGGCAAAACACCGGGGAGCTGTTTTTT
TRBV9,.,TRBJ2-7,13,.,CASSVAPSYEQYF,TGTGCCAGCAGCGTAGCTCCCTCCTACGAGCAGTACTTC
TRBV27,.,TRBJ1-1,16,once,CASSLRAGHLNTEAFF,TGTGCCAGCAGTTTAAGGGCAGGGCACTTGAACACTGAAGCTTTCTTT
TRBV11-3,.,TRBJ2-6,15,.,CASSLDLPGANVLTF,TGTGCCAGCAGCTTAGATCTACCTGGGGCCAACGTCCTGACTTTC
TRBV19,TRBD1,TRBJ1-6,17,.,CASKGTIPGQRDAALHF,TGTGCCAGTAAGGGAACAATACCGGGACAGCGGGATGCGGCCCTCCACTTT
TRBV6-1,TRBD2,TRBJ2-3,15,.,CASSRRGVDTDTQYF,TGTGCCAGCAGCCGACGGGGGGTGGACACAGATACGCAGTATTTT
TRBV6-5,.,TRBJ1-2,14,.,CASSRTQLNYGYTF,TGTGCCAGCTCGCGGACCCAGCTTAACTATGGCTACACCTTC
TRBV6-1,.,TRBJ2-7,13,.,CASRHESSYEQYF,TGTGCCAGCAGGCACGAAAGCTCCTACGAGCAGTACTTC
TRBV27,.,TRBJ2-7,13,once,CASSLGQGNEQYF,TGTGCCAGCAGTTTAGGGCAGGGTAACGAGCAGTACTTC
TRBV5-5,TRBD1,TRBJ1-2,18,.,CASSSIYGQGGENYGYTF,TGTGCCAGCAGCTCTATATACGGACAGGGGGGGGAGAACTATGGCTACACCTTC
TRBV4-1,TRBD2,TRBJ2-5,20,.,CASSQDSPFRAGGRVETQYF,TGCGCCAGCAGCCAAGATTCGCCCTTTAGAGCGGGGGGCCGGGTTGAGACCCAGTACTTC
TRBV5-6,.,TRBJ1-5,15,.,CASSLAGGANQPQHF,TGTGCCAGCAGCTTGGCCGGGGGCGCCAATCAGCCCCAGCATTTT
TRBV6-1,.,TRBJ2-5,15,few,CASSEFPGHQETQYF,TGTGCCAGCAGTGAGTTCCCCGGGCACCAAGAGACCCAGTACTTC
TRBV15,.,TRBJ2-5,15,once,CATSSSRGAQETQYF,TGTGCCACCAGCAGCTCTCGGGGAGCGCAAGAGACCCAGTACTTC
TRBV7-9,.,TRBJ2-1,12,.,CASSLEGWEQFF,TGTGCCAGCAGCTTAGAAGGCTGGGAGCAGTTCTTC
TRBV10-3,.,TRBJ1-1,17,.,CAISESRGGPENTEAFF,TGTGCCATCAGTGAGTCTCGCGGGGGGCCTGAGAACACTGAAGCTTTCTTT
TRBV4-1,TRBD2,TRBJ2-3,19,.,CASSQDARPAGGPTDTQYF,TGCGCCAGCAGCCAAGATGCCAGGCCAGCGGGGGGGCCTACAGATACGCAGTATTTT
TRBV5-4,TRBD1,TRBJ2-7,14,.,CASSRDRGPDEQYF,TGTGCCAGCAGCCGAGACAGGGGGCCGGACGAGCAGTACTTC
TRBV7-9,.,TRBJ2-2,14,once,CASTGTESTGELFF,TGTGCCAGTACCGGGACGGAGAGCACCGGGGAGCTGTTTTTT
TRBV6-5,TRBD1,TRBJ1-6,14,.,CASSFTGDNSPLHF,TGTGCCAGCAGCTTCACAGGGGACAATTCACCCCTCCACTTT
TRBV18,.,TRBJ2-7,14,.,CASSPPNSYYEQYF,TGTGCCAGCTCACCACCCAACAGCTATTACGAGCAGTACTTC
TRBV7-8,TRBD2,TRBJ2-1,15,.,CASSLGSGGANEQFF,TGTGCCAGCAGCTTAGGTAGCGGGGGGGCTAATGAGCAGTTCTTC
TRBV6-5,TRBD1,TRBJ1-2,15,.,CASSYQQGGVYGYTF,TGTGCCAGCAGTTATCAGCAGGGGGGGGTCTATGGCTACACCTTC
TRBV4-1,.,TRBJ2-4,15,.,CASSPHWGLRDIQYF,TGCGCCAGCAGCCCACACTGGGGCCTAAGGGACATTCAGTACTTC
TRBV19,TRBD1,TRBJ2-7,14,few,CASSPTTGYYEQYF,TGTGCCAGTAGCCCTACGACAGGGTACTACGAGCAGTACTTC
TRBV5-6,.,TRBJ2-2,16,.,CASSNDVFGGIGELFF,TGTGCCAGCAGCAATGACGTTTTTGGGGGAATCGGGGAGCTGTTTTTT
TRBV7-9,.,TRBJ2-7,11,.,CASSLGTEQYF,TGTGCCAGCAGCTTGGGGACGGAGCAGTACTTC
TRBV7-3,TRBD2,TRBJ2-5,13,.,CASSPIAGETQYF,TGTGCCAGCAGTCCGATAGCGGGAGAGACCCAGTACTTC
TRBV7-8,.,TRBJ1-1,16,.,CASSQIGTRQSTEAFF,TGTGCCAGCAGCCAAATAGGGACACGGCAATCCACTGAAGCTTTCTTT
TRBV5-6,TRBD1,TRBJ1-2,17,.,CASSLVIPTGEFYGYTF,TGTGCCAGCAGCTTGGTTATCCCGACAGGGGAGTTCTATGGCTACACCTTC
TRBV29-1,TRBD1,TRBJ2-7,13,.,CSVEGTETYEQYF,TGCAGCGTTGAGGGGACAGAAACCTACGAGCAGTACTTC
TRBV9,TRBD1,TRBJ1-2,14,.,CASGTGAALYGYTF,TGTGCCAGTGGGACAGGGGCCGCCCTCTATGGCTACACCTTC
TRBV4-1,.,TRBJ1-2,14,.,CASSQDNNLNGYTF,TGCGCCAGCAGCCAAGACAACAACCTGAATGGCTACACCTTC
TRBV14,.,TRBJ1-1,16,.,CASSQELYSVDTEAFF,TGTGCCAGCAGCCAAGAACTCTACAGTGTGGACACTGAAGCTTTCTTT
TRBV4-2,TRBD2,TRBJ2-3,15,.,CASSRPSGRADTQYF,TGTGCCAGCAGCCGACCTAGCGGGAGGGCAGATACGCAGTATTTT
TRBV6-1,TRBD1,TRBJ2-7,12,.,CASSRGGEEQYF,TGTGCCAGCAGTAGAGGGGGCGAGGAGCAGTACTTC
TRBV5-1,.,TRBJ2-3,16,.,CASSVTGAGGTDTQYF,TGCGCCAGCAGCGTGACAGGAGCTGGAGGCACAGATACGCAGTATTTT
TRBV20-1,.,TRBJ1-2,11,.,CSAAGSGGYTF,TGCAGTGCAGCGGGGTCGGGGGGCTACACCTTC
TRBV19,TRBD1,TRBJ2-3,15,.,CASSRDRYSTDTQYF,TGTGCCAGTAGCCGGGACAGATATAGCACAGATACGCAGTATTTT
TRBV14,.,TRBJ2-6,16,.,CASSPLYDAGANVLTF,TGTGCCAGCAGCCCCCTTTACGACGCTGGGGCCAACGTCCTGACTTTC
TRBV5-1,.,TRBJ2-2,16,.,CASSPSSGGLIGELFF,TGCGCCAGCAGCCCTTCATCGGGGGGCCTGATCGGGGAGCTGTTTTTT
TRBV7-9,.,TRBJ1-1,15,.,CASSSLIHGWTEAFF,TGTGCCAGCAGCTCCCTGATACACGGTTGGACTGAAGCTTTCTTT
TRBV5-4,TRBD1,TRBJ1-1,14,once,CASSDPGGVTEAFF,TGTGCCAGCAGCGATCCAGGGGGCGTCACTGAAGCTTTCTTT